This T cell receptor (beta chain) was documented in a study of Graves' ophthalmopathy and Graves' hyperthyroidism. The V end was cut by 3 bases, the J end by 1 base, with 10 bases between. The CDR3 spans 15 residues. Looked up from germline, CDR1 is MNHEY and CDR2 is SMNVEV (reference sequence). In this sample, this clonotype turned up a few times. The TCR beta CDR3 regions underwent amplification from RNA transcripts. The workflow started with a first-round RT-PCR run with HTBI primers and then moved on to a second-round multiplex PCR. TCRdb re-called the multiplex PCR reads with MiXCR, one entry per CDR3 protein. Among hundreds of thousands of distinct CDR3 sequences, 20% to 25% were seen once, and the ten largest hold roughly 3.2%.

The TCR sequence derives from a woman aged 18-29 years with stable Graves' hyperthyroidism. Sequencing was performed on peripheral blood. This rearrangement joins TRBV27 to TRBJ1-3; D is possibly TRBD1 (5 bases). In DNA, the CDR3 is TGTGCCAGCAGTTTGGGAGGGGAATCTGGAAACACCATATATTTT. Its protein is CASSLGGESGNTIYF.